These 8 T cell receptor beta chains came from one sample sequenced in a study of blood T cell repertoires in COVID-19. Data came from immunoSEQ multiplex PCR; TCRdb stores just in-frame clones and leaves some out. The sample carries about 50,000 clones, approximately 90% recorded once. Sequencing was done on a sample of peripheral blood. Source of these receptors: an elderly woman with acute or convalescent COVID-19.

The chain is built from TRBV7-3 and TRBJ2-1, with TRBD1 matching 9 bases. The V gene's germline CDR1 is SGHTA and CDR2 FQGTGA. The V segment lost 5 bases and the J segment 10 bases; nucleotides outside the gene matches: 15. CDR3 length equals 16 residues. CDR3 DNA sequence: TGTGCCAGCAGCCCTGACTGGGGGACAGGGCCTCTGGAGCAGTTCTTC. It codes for CASSPDWGTGPLEQFF.

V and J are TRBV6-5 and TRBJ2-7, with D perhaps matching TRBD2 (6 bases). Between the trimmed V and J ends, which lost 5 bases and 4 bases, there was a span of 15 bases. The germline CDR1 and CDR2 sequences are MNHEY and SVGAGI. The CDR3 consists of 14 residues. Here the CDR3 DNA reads TGTGCCAGCAGTCCCGGAGGGCCGCAATACGAGCAGTACTTC. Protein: CASSPGGPQYEQYF.

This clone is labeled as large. The CDR3 loop is CASRSTSGNPYNEQFF. The CDR3 DNA follows: TGCGCCAGCAGGTCAACTAGCGGAAACCCCTACAATGAGCAGTTCTTC. The chain joins TRBV5-1 to TRBJ2-1; TRBD2 agrees at 8 bases. The junction had 9 bases not matched to a gene; V was cut back by 5 bases and J by 2 bases. CDR3 length equals 16 residues. Germline V gives CDR1 SGHRS, CDR2 YFSETQ. The full variable domain, its missing parts supplied by reference TRBV5-1 and TRBJ2-1, is KAGVTQTPRYLIKTRGQQVTLSCSPISGHRSVSWYQQTPGQGLQFLFEYFSETQRNKGNFPGRFSGRQFSNSRSEMNVSTLELGDSALYLCASRSTSGNPYNEQFFGPGTRLTVL.

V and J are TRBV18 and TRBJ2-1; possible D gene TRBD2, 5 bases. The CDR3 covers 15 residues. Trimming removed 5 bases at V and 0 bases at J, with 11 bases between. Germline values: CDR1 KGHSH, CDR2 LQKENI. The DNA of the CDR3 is TGTGCCAGCTCAACCCGGACTGTCTCCTACAATGAGCAGTTCTTC. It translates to CASSTRTVSYNEQFF.

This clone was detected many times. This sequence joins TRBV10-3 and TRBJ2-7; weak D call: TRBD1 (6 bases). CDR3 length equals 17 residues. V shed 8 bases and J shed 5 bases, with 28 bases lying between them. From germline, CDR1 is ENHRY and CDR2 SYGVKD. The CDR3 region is CAIGRDRPGQTLDEQYF. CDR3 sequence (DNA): TGTGCCATCGGGAGAGACAGGCCCGGGCAAACCCTCGACGAGCAGTACTTC.

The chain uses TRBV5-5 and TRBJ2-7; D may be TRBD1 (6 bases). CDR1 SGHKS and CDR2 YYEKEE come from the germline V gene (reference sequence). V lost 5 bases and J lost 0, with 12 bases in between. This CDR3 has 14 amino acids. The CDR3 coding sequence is TGTGCCAGCAGGCCGGGACATGACTCCTACGAGCAGTACTTC. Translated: CASRPGHDSYEQYF.

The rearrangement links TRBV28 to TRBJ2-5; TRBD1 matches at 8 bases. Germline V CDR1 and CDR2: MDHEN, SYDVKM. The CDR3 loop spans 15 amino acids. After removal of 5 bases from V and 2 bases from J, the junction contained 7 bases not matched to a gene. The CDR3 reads CASSARGQGQETQYF. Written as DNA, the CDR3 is TGTGCCAGCAGTGCCCGAGGACAGGGACAAGAGACCCAGTACTTC.

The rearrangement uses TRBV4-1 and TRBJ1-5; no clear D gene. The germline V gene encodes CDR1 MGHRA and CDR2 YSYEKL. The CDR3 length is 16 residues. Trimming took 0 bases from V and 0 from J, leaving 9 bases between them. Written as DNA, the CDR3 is TGCGCCAGCAGCCAAGATTTTTCAGTTAGCAATCAGCCCCAGCATTTT. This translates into CASSQDFSVSNQPQHF.